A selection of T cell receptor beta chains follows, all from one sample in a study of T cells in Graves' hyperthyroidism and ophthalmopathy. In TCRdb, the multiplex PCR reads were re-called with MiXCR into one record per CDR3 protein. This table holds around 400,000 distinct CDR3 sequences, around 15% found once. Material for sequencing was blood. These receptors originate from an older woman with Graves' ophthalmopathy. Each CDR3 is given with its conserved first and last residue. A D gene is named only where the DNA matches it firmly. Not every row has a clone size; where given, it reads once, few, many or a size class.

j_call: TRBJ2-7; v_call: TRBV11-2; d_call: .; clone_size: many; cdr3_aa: CASTSRGAAGGYEQYF; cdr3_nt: TGTGCCAGCACCTCAAGGGGGGCGGCAGGGGGCTACGAGCAGTACTTC
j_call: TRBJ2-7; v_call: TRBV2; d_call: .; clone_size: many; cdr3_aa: CASTQSRGGEQYF; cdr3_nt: TGTGCCAGCACCCAGAGCAGGGGTGGCGAGCAGTACTTC
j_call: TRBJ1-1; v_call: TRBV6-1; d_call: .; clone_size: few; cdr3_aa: CASGQRPTEAFF; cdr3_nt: TGTGCCAGCGGACAGCGCCCCACTGAAGCTTTCTTT
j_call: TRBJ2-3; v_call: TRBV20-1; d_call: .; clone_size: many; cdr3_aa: CSARAGDWSDTQYF; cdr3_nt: TGCAGTGCTAGAGCGGGAGACTGGTCAGATACGCAGTATTTT
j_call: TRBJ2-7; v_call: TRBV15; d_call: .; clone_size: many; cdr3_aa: CATSRDRQAYEQYF; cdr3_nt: TGTGCCACCAGCAGAGATCGGCAGGCCTACGAGCAGTACTTC
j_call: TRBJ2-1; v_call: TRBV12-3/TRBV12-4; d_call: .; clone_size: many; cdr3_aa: CASSPLVAEQFF; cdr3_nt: TGTGCCAGCAGCCCATTGGTAGCGGAGCAGTTCTTC
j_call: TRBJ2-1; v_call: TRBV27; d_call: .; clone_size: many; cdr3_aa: CASSYRDSHGDEQFF; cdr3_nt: TGTGCCAGCAGTTATCGGGACTCCCACGGCGATGAGCAGTTCTTC
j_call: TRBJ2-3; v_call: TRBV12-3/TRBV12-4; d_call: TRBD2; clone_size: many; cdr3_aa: CASRSGLAGVTDTQYF; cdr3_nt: TGTGCCAGCAGATCCGGACTAGCGGGGGTCACAGATACGCAGTATTTT
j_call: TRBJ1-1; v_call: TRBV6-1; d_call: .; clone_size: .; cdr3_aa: CASSAGNMNTEAFF; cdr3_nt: TGTGCCAGCAGCGCAGGGAACATGAACACTGAAGCTTTCTTT
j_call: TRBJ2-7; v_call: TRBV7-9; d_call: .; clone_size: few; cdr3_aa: CASSSNPRAYYEQYF; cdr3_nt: TGTGCCAGCAGCTCAAATCCCCGGGCTTACTACGAGCAGTACTTC
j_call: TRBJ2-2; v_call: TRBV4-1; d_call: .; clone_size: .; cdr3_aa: CASSQVTGTTNTGELFF; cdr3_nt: TGCGCCAGCAGCCAAGTGACGGGAACGACGAACACCGGGGAGCTGTTTTTT
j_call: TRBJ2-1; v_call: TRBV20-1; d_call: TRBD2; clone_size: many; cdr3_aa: CSARDPLAGPYNEQFF; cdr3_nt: TGCAGTGCTAGAGATCCCCTAGCGGGACCTTACAATGAGCAGTTCTTC
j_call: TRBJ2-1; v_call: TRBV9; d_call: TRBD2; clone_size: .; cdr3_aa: CASSPTFYPSGRTGSYNEQFF; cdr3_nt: TGTGCCAGCAGCCCCACCTTCTATCCTAGCGGGAGAACGGGCTCGTACAATGAGCAGTTCTTC
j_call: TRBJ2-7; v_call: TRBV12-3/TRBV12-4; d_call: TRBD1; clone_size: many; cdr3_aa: CASSLNRGYEQYF; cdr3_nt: TGTGCCAGCAGTTTAAACAGGGGCTACGAGCAGTACTTC
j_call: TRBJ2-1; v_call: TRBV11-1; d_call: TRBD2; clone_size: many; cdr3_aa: CASSFVGGSGLGEQFF; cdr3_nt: TGTGCCAGCAGCTTTGTTGGCGGGAGCGGCCTTGGGGAGCAGTTCTTC
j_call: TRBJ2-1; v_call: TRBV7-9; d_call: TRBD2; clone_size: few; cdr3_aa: CASRHRVLAGVASEQFF; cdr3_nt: TGTGCCAGCAGACATAGGGTTCTAGCGGGAGTTGCTAGTGAGCAGTTCTTC
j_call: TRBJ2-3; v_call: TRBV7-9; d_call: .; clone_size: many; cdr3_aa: CASSLGEVSRDTQYF; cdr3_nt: TGTGCCAGCAGCTTAGGAGAGGTCTCGCGAGATACGCAGTATTTT
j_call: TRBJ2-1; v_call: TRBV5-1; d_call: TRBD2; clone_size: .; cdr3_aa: CASSLGLAGGVDEQFF; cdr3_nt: TGCGCCAGCAGCTTGGGACTAGCGGGAGGCGTCGATGAGCAGTTCTTC
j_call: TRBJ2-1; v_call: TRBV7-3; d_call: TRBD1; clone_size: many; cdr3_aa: CASSLPGGHEQFF; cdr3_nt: TGTGCCAGCAGCTTACCAGGGGGACATGAGCAGTTCTTC
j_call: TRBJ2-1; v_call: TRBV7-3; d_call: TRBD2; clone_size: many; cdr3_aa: CASSLRTSGNNEQFF; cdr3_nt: TGTGCCAGCAGCTTACGGACTAGCGGAAACAATGAGCAGTTCTTC
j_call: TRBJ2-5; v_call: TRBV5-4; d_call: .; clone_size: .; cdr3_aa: CASERVGETQYF; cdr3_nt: TGTGCCTCCGAAAGGGTGGGGGAGACCCAGTACTTC
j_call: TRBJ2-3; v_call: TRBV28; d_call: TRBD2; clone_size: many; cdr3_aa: CARLCAAGGLTDTQYF; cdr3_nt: TGTGCCAGGCTTTGCGCGGCGGGAGGGTTGACAGATACGCAGTATTTT
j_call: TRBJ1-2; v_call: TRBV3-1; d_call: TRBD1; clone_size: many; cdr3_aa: CASSPGQGYYGYTF; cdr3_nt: TGTGCCAGCAGCCCCGGACAGGGATACTATGGCTACACCTTC
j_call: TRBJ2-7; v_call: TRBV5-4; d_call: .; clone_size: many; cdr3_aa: CASSRAGETYEQYF; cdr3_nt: TGTGCCAGCAGCAGAGCCGGGGAGACCTACGAGCAGTACTTC
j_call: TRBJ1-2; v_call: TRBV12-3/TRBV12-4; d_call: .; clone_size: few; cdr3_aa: CASSLDPGAVAGYTF; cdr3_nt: TGTGCCAGCAGTTTAGACCCGGGGGCGGTAGCTGGCTACACCTTC
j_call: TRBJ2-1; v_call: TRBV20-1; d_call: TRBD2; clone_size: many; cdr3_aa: CSASREVVTSGANEQFF; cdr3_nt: TGCAGTGCTAGTCGGGAGGTGGTGACTAGCGGGGCCAATGAGCAGTTCTTC
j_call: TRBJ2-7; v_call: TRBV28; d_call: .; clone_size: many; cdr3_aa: CASRVAWGSLYEQYF; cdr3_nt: TGTGCCAGCAGGGTAGCGTGGGGGAGTCTCTACGAGCAGTACTTC
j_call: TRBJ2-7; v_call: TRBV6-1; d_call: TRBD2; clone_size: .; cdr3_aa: CASSDPRTSGGTYEQYF; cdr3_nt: TGTGCCAGCAGTGACCCTAGGACTAGCGGGGGGACCTACGAGCAGTACTTC
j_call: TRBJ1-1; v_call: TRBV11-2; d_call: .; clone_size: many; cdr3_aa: CASSRYQGTEAFF; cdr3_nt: TGTGCCAGCAGCCGGTACCAGGGGACTGAAGCTTTCTTT
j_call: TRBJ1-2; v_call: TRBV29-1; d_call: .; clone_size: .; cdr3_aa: CSVERGGYGYTF; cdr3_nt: TGCAGCGTTGAAAGGGGGGGGTACGGCTACACCTTC
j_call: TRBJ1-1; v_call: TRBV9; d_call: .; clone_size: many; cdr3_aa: CASSVRPIDTEAFF; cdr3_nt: TGTGCCAGCAGCGTCCGGCCCATCGACACTGAAGCTTTCTTT
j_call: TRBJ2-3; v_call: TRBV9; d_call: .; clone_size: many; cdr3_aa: CASSVDGFSTDTQYF; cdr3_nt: TGTGCCAGCAGCGTAGATGGCTTTAGCACAGATACGCAGTATTTT
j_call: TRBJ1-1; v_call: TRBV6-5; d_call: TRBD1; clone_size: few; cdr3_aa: CASSLQGARVAFF; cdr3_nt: TGTGCCAGCAGTTTACAGGGGGCGCGGGTAGCTTTCTTT
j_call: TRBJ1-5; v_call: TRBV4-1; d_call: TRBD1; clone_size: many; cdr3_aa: CASSQIQGDQPQHF; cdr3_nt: TGCGCCAGCAGCCAGATTCAGGGGGATCAGCCCCAGCATTTT
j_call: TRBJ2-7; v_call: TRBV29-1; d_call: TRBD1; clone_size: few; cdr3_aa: CSVHTPGQGVYEQYF; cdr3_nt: TGCAGCGTTCATACTCCGGGACAGGGGGTCTACGAGCAGTACTTC